This T cell receptor (beta chain) stems from a study of blood T cell repertoires in COVID-19 (dated by TCRdb to the early 2020s). Background on the whole study: Collaborator samples came from the United States, Italy and Spain and covered acute and convalescent phases of COVID-19. The material from the prospective study consisted of cDNA or gDNA derived from T cells, B-cell-depleted T cells, or PBMCs. Sample metadata almost always included a de-identified subject ID, COVID-19 status, age in years and sex. HLA class I and class II types, where available, came from metadata supplied by the sample provider rather than from assay-based typing. The repertoires were released in a freely available public database intended as a resource for research on the immune response to SARS-CoV-2. The samples were drawn from two sources: the first 160 participants of the ongoing ImmuneRACE study, and fewer than 1,500 subjects contributed by 6 global collaborators. The dataset comprised deeply sampled blood TCRbeta repertoires from subjects exposed to, actively infected with, or recovered from COVID-19. What the study reported, not specific to this receptor: The quantity of clinical and demographic metadata differed by source and by participant and was supplied without curation.

About this clone itself: Its antigen is still unknown. Qualities for individual bases were not recorded, and no much larger clone is one base off.

TCRbeta CDR3 regions were amplified from genomic DNA using the immunoSEQ Assay, a bias-controlled multiplex PCR. The source study handled its data this way. Within the assay, amplification of reference gene primers was used to estimate how many nucleated cells each sample contained. Sequence reads were collapsed and filtered to measure the absolute abundance of every unique TCRbeta CDR3 rearrangement. For each sample, productive Simpson clonality was calculated as the square root of Simpson's diversity index over productive rearrangements. This is the immuneACCESS table as TCRdb keeps it, with only in-frame sequences that have V and J called. A part of the clones is gone; compared with another copy, unresolved V genes explain less than half, and the rest is unexplained. That table supplies the V and J calls and clone size; D and trimming were determined from the DNA. Within this sample are roughly 250,000 clones, with 70% to 90% of them counted one time only. Together, the top ten hold 3.5% to 5.5% of the sample.

Inclusive of the bounding cysteine and phenylalanine, the CDR3 is 16 residues long. The retained sequence is limited to the CDR3, 48 bases, with the frame set at the first base. Between the V and J ends, shortened by 0 bases and 2 bases respectively, the junction contains 13 bases. CDR1 SGHRS and CDR2 YFSETQ were looked up in the germline V gene. Participants in the prospective study were aged roughly 18 to 89 years, lived in 24 United States geographic areas, and enrolled through a virtual design. Cohort assignment in the prospective study relied on participant-reported clinical history from a screening survey and a study questionnaire. For ImmuneRACE Cohort 3, a participant was defined as recovered based on two consecutive negative NP/OP PCR tests, clearance by a healthcare professional, or resolution of symptoms. Each participant in the prospective study had whole blood, serum and a nasopharyngeal or oropharyngeal swab collected by mobile phlebotomists. Additional blood draws and questionnaires over a 2-month period could optionally be provided by prospective study participants. Before DNA extraction, blood samples from the prospective study were shipped at room temperature or frozen.

The chain couples TRBV5-1 to TRBJ2-3; 6 matching bases give a weak D call of TRBD2. The sequencing sample was made of PBMCs or T cells enriched from blood (not recorded which). The receptor was derived from a woman in her 30s who had recovered from COVID-19. CDR3 sequence: CASSLGAGGYTDTQYF. The bases read TGCGCCAGCAGCTTGGGAGCGGGCGGCTACACAGATACGCAGTATTTT.